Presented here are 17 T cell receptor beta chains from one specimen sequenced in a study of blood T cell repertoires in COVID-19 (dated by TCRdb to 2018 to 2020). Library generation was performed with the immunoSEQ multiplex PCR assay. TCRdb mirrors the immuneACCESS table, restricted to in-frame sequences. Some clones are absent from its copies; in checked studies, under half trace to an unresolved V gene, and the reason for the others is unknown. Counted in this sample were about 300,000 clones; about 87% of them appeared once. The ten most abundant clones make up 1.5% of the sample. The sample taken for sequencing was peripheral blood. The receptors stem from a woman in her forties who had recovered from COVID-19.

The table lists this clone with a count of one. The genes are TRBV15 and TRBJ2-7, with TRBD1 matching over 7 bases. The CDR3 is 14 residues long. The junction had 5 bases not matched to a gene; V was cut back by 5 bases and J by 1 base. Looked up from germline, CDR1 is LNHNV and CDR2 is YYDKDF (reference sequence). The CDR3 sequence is CATSSRQGSYEQYF. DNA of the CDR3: TGTGCCACCAGCTCCCGACAGGGATCCTACGAGCAGTACTTC.

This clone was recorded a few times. As DNA, the CDR3 is TGTGCCAGCAGCCAAGGGAGAGGCGAGCAGTACTTC. This translates into CASSQGRGEQYF. This chain connects TRBV3-1 (or the pseudogene TRBV3-2) to TRBJ2-7; D is undetermined. Per germline, CDR1 LGHDT and CDR2 YNNKEL (reference sequence). This CDR3 is 12 amino acids long. V lost 1 base, J lost 6 bases, and 7 bases lay in between.

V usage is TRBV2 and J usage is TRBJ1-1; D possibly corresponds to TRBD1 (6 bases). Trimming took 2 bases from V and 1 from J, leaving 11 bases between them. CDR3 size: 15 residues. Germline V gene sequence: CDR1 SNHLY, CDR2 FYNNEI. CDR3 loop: CASSEPQGPNTEAFF. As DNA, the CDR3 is TGTGCCAGCAGTGAACCACAGGGACCGAACACTGAAGCTTTCTTT. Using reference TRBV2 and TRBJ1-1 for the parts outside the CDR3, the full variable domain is EPEVTQTPSHQVTQMGQEVILRCVPISNHLYFYWYRQILGQKVEFLVSFYNNEISEKSEIFDDQFSVERPDGSNFTLKIRSTKLEDSAMYFCASSEPQGPNTEAFFGQGTRLTVV.

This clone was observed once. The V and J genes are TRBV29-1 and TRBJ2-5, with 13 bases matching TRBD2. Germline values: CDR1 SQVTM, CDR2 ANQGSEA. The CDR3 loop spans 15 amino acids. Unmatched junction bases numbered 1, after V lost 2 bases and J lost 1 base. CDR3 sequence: CSVERTSGGQETQYF. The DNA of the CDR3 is TGCAGCGTTGAACGGACTAGCGGGGGCCAAGAGACCCAGTACTTC. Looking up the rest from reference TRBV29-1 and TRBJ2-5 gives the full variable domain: SAVISQKPSRDICQRGTSLTIQCQVDSQVTMMFWYRQQPGQSLTLIATANQGSEATYESGFVIDKFPISRPNLTFSTLTVSNMSPEDSSIYLCSVERTSGGQETQYFGPGTRLLVL.

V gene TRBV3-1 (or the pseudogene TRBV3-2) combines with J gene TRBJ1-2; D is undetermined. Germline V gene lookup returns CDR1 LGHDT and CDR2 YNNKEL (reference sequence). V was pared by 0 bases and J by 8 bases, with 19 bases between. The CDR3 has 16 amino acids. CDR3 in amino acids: CASSQDMGGLDGGYTF. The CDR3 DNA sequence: TGTGCCAGCAGCCAAGACATGGGCGGACTCGACGGGGGCTACACCTTC.

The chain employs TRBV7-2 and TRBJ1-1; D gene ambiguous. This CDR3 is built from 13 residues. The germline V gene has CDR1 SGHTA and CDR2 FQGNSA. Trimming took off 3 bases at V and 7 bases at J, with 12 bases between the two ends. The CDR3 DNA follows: TGTGCCAGCAGCTTTATGGCCTTCGATGAAGCTTTCTTT. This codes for CASSFMAFDEAFF.

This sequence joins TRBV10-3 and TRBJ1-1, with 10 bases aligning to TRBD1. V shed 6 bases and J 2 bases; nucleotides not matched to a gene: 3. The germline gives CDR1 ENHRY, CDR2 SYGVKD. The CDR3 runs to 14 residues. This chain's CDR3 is CAIRGDRGNTEAFF. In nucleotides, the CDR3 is TGTGCCATCAGGGGGGACAGGGGAAACACTGAAGCTTTCTTT.

The CDR3 sequence: CASSVQVGNTIYF. Here the CDR3 DNA reads TGTGCCAGCAGCGTTCAGGTTGGAAACACCATATATTTT. The chain recombines TRBV9 with TRBJ1-3; D is unclear. The V end was cut by 2 bases, the J end by 3 bases, with 6 bases between. Germline V CDR1 and CDR2: SGDLS, YYNGEE. The CDR3 length is 13 residues.

Written as DNA, the CDR3 is TGTGCCAGCTCACTCAATCGCGCCCCTGAGACCCAGTACTTC. Residues: CASSLNRAPETQYF. The genes are TRBV18 and TRBJ2-5, with D uncertain. Germline lookup yields CDR1 KGHSH and CDR2 LQKENI. V was shortened by 4 bases and J by 5 bases, with 14 bases between the two germline ends. CDR3 length: 14 amino acids.

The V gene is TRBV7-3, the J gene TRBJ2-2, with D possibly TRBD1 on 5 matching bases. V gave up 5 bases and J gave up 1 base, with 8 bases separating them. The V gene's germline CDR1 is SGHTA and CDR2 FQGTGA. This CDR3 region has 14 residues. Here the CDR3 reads CASSHQGNTGELFF. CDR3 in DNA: TGTGCCAGCAGCCATCAGGGGAACACCGGGGAGCTGTTTTTT.

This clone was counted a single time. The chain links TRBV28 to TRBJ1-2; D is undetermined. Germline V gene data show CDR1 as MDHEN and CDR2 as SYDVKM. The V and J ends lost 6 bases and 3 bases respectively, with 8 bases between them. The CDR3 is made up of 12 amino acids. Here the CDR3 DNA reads TGTGCCAGCAGCCCGGGAGACTATGGCTACACCTTC. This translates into CASSPGDYGYTF.

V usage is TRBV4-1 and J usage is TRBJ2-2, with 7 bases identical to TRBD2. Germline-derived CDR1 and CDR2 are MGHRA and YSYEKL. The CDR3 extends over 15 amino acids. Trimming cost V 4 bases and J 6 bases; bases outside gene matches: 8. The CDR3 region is CASSPGGGRSGELFF. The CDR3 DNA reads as TGCGCCAGCAGCCCCGGCGGGGGAAGGTCCGGGGAGCTGTTTTTT.

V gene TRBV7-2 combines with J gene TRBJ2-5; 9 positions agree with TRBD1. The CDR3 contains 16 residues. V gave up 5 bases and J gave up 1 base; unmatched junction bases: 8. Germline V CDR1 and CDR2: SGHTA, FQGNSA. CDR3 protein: CASSLNRGRPQETQYF. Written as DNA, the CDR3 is TGTGCCAGCAGCCTCAACAGGGGGCGACCCCAAGAGACCCAGTACTTC.

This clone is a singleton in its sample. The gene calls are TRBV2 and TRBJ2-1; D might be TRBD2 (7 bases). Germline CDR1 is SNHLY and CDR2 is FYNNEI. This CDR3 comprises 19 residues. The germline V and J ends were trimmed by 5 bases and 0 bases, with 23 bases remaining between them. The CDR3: CASSRSARGPRSSYNEQFF. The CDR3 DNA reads TGTGCCAGCAGTAGGTCTGCGCGGGGGCCTAGGAGCTCCTACAATGAGCAGTTCTTC.

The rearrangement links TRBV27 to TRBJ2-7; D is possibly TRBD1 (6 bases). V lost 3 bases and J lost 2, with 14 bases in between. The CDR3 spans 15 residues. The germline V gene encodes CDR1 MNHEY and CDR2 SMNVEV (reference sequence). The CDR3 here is CASSFVGTNAYEQYF. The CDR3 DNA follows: TGTGCCAGCAGTTTCGTTGGGACAAACGCCTACGAGCAGTACTTC.

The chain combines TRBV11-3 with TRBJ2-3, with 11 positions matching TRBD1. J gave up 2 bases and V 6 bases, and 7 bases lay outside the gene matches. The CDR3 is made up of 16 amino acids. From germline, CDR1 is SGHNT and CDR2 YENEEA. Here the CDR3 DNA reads TGTGCCAGCAGTACCGGGACAGGGGGGGACACAGATACGCAGTATTTT. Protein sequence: CASSTGTGGDTDTQYF.

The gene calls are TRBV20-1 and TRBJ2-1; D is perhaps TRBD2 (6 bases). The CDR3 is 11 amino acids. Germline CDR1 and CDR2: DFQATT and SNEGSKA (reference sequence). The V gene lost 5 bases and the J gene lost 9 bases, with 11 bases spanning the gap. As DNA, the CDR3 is TGCAGTGCTCGGGGGACGGGTGAGCAGTTCTTC. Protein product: CSARGTGEQFF.